These 21 T cell receptor beta chains originate from one sample sequenced in a study of radiation and T cells in renal cell carcinoma. Described time point: baseline pretreatment blood. Treatment here: 15 Gy SBRT to primary tumor, nephrectomy 4 weeks later. Repertoires were generated with immunoSEQ multiplex PCR, while TCRdb's copy carries only in-frame clones and drops some. The top ten clones hold under 9.5% of a sample with some 95,000 clones, 65% to 90% of them seen once. The sequencing used blood, collected from a patient whose treatment included radiotherapy and nephrectomy. The receptors shown here come from a man aged 50 to 59 with renal cell carcinoma.

This clone has only a few counts. CDR3 coding DNA: TGTGCCAGCAGCCAAGACCCCGGGCCCTATAATTCACCCCTCCACTTT. Protein: CASSQDPGPYNSPLHF. The J gene is TRBJ1-6, the V gene TRBV4-2; D call uncertain. Germline V gene lookup returns CDR1 LGHNA and CDR2 YNFKEQ. The CDR3 is 16 residues long. V was pared by 0 bases and J by 2 bases, with 8 bases between.

The genes are TRBV4-3 and TRBJ1-4, with a possible D match to TRBD1 (5 bases). Looked up from germline, CDR1 is LGHNA and CDR2 is YSLEER. Trimming took off 0 bases at V and 8 bases at J, with 13 bases between the two ends. This CDR3 comprises 15 residues. CDR3 sequence (DNA): TGCGCCAGCAGCCAAGATTTGCAGGGTTTGGAAAAACTGTTTTTT. This encodes CASSQDLQGLEKLFF.

The chain is built from TRBV19 and TRBJ1-4; D is uncertain. The CDR3 extends over 15 amino acids. Trimming left V 2 bases short and J 7 bases short, with 14 bases between. Looked up from germline, CDR1 is LNHDA and CDR2 is SQIVND (reference sequence). CDR3: CASSITNRRAEKLFF. The CDR3 coding sequence is TGTGCCAGTAGTATAACTAATCGAAGAGCTGAAAAACTGTTTTTT.

The V and J genes are TRBV6-5 and TRBJ2-1; TRBD1 agrees at 7 bases. This CDR3 is built from 14 residues. Germline V CDR1 and CDR2: MNHEY, SVGAGI. With 10 bases clipped from V and 8 bases from J, the junction kept 14 bases outside the gene matches. CDR3: CATSRDRDGHEQFF. The CDR3 DNA reads TGTGCCACTTCAAGAGACAGGGACGGGCATGAGCAGTTCTTC.

The chain is built from TRBV4-1 and TRBJ1-3; D uncertain. Trimming took off 1 base at V and 0 bases at J, with 13 bases between the two ends. This CDR3 is 17 amino acids long. Per germline, CDR1 MGHRA and CDR2 YSYEKL. CDR3 loop: CASSQGMAGNSGNTIYF. As DNA, the CDR3 is TGCGCCAGCAGCCAAGGAATGGCAGGCAACTCTGGAAACACCATATATTTT.

The chain is built from TRBV6-5 and TRBJ1-1, with 8 bases lining up with TRBD1. With 2 bases clipped from V and 11 bases from J, the junction kept 10 bases outside the gene matches. Germline V CDR1 and CDR2: MNHEY, SVGAGI. The CDR3 totals 14 residues. The CDR3 DNA sequence: TGTGCCAGCAGTTACGAGGGACAGGCCTCAGCTGCTTTCTTT. Translating gives CASSYEGQASAAFF.

The chain employs TRBV6-1 and TRBJ2-7, with D perhaps matching TRBD1 (6 bases). Trimming pared 2 bases from V and 2 bases from J, leaving 16 bases between. The CDR3 has 16 amino acids. Looked up from germline, CDR1 is MNHNS and CDR2 is SASEGT. The CDR3 is CASSELAGQGPYEQYF. CDR3 nucleotide sequence: TGTGCCAGCAGTGAATTGGCCGGGCAGGGGCCCTACGAGCAGTACTTC.

This chain links TRBV15 with TRBJ1-5; D remains ambiguous. Between the trimmed V and J ends, which lost 0 bases and 6 bases, there was a span of 18 bases. The CDR3 totals 17 residues. CDR1 and CDR2 from the germline V gene are LNHNV and YYDKDF (reference sequence). CDR3 nucleotide sequence: TGTGCCACCAGCAGAGATGCGTCGGAATGGGGTAGTCAGCCCCAGCATTTT. Protein: CATSRDASEWGSQPQHF.

The chain links TRBV18 to TRBJ1-5; no definite D call. The CDR3 covers 14 residues. The germline gives CDR1 KGHSH, CDR2 LQKENI. V lost 5 bases and J 5 bases, leaving 13 bases between the germline ends. CDR3 in amino acids: CASSSRDEDQPQHF. The CDR3, as DNA: TGTGCCAGCTCATCAAGGGATGAGGATCAGCCCCAGCATTTT. Together with reference TRBV18 and TRBJ1-5, the CDR3 gives the full variable domain: NAGVMQNPRHLVRRRGQEARLRCSPMKGHSHVYWYRQLPEEGLKFMVYLQKENIIDESGMPKERFSAEFPKEGPSILRIQQVVRGDSAAYFCASSSRDEDQPQHFGDGTRLSIL.

This chain uses TRBV18 with TRBJ1-3; tentative D call: TRBD1 (6 bases). Germline V gene lookup returns CDR1 KGHSH and CDR2 LQKENI. There are 15 residues in the CDR3. The germline V and J ends were trimmed by 6 bases and 2 bases, with 14 bases remaining between them. As DNA, the CDR3 is TGTGCCAGCTCCACGGGGGCAGGGGCTGGAAACACCATATATTTT. It translates to CASSTGAGAGNTIYF.

This clone has only a few counts. CDR3 nucleotides: TGTGCCTGGAGTCACAGGCCGAGTAGTAATGAAAAACTGTTTTTT. The encoded protein is CAWSHRPSSNEKLFF. The chain recombines TRBV30 with TRBJ1-4; TRBD1 might be the D (5 bases). This CDR3 is built from 15 residues. Germline values: CDR1 GTSNPN, CDR2 SVGIG (reference sequence). V was clipped by 2 bases and J by 4 bases, with 14 bases between them.

The chain joins TRBV15 to TRBJ2-1; maybe TRBD1 (7 bases). Trimming took 2 bases from V and 6 from J, leaving 17 bases between them. The CDR3 runs to 16 residues. Per germline, CDR1 LNHNV and CDR2 YYDKDF (reference sequence). This chain's CDR3 is CATSRKRQGGPNEQFF. For the CDR3, the DNA is TGTGCCACCAGCAGAAAGAGACAGGGAGGCCCCAATGAGCAGTTCTTC.

The chain couples TRBV5-1 to TRBJ2-5; D is perhaps TRBD2 (6 bases). Trimming removed 7 bases from V and 2 bases from J, with 9 bases in between. The CDR3 runs 12 residues. Germline assignment: CDR1 SGHRS and CDR2 YFSETQ. The CDR3 sequence: CASGAGQETQYF. The CDR3, as DNA: TGCGCCAGCGGGGCGGGACAAGAGACCCAGTACTTC.

The chain recombines TRBV19 with TRBJ2-2; 7 nucleotides line up with TRBD1. Germline CDR1 is LNHDA and CDR2 is SQIVND (reference sequence). There are 17 residues in the CDR3. The V and J ends lost 0 bases and 1 base, in that order; junction bases with no gene match: 5. The CDR3: CASSIDNRGQNTGELFF. For the CDR3, the DNA is TGTGCCAGTAGTATAGACAACAGGGGCCAGAACACCGGGGAGCTGTTTTTT.

The V and J genes are TRBV5-1 and TRBJ2-3, with D tentatively TRBD1 (6 bases). This CDR3 has 14 amino acids. The germline gives CDR1 SGHRS, CDR2 YFSETQ. V shed 1 base and J shed 5 bases, with 11 bases lying between them. The CDR3 DNA sequence: TGCGCCAGCAGCTTGATGTCACAGGGAGATACGCAGTATTTT. It translates to CASSLMSQGDTQYF.

The chain recombines TRBV7-2 with TRBJ2-1; 8 nucleotides agree with TRBD2. Trimming cost V 6 bases and J 0 bases; bases outside gene matches: 4. The length of the CDR3 is 15 residues. CDR1 and CDR2 (germline): SGHTA, FQGNSA. CDR3 in amino acids: CASRERGPSYNEQFF. Here the CDR3 DNA reads TGTGCCAGCAGGGAGCGGGGGCCCTCCTACAATGAGCAGTTCTTC.

The V gene is TRBV9, the J gene TRBJ2-1; D is perhaps TRBD1 (6 bases). The germline gives CDR1 SGDLS, CDR2 YYNGEE. The CDR3 totals 16 residues. V dropped 0 bases and J dropped 2 bases, with 12 bases sitting between them. The CDR3 loop reads CASSVAGSGAYNEQFF. DNA of the CDR3: TGTGCCAGCAGCGTAGCTGGGTCAGGGGCCTACAATGAGCAGTTCTTC.

This sequence joins TRBV6-1 and TRBJ2-3; 7 nucleotides match TRBD2. The CDR3 extends over 15 amino acids. Germline-derived CDR1 and CDR2 are MNHNS and SASEGT. With V trimmed by 6 bases and J by 3 bases, 9 bases remained unmatched. CDR3 residues: CASRGAGILTDTQYF. The CDR3 DNA sequence: TGTGCCAGCAGGGGAGCGGGAATATTGACAGATACGCAGTATTTT.

The genes are TRBV4-1 and TRBJ1-4; D uncertain. Trimming pared 0 bases from V and 6 bases from J, leaving 8 bases between. The CDR3 consists of 14 residues. Per germline, CDR1 MGHRA and CDR2 YSYEKL. In DNA form, the CDR3 reads TGCGCCAGCAGCCAAGATCGGCCCCATGAAAAACTGTTTTTT. Translated, it gives CASSQDRPHEKLFF.

This chain joins TRBV6-5 and TRBJ1-1, with TRBD1 as a possible D gene (6 bases). Trimming pared 4 bases from V and 1 base from J, leaving 10 bases between. The germline CDR1 and CDR2 sequences are MNHEY and SVGAGI. This CDR3 is 14 amino acids long. CDR3: CASSSGGWNTEAFF. The CDR3, as DNA: TGTGCCAGCAGTTCCGGGGGCTGGAACACTGAAGCTTTCTTT.

The chain carries TRBV7-3 and TRBJ2-7; possible D gene TRBD1, 5 bases. CDR1 and CDR2 (germline): SGHTA, FQGTGA. This CDR3 comprises 15 residues. Trimming left V 2 bases short and J 5 bases short, with 16 bases between. The CDR3 region has the DNA TGTGCCAGCAGCTTAGGCAGGGTCCCCCTCCACGAGCAGTACTTC. Translating it yields CASSLGRVPLHEQYF.